This TCR beta chain stems from a study of T-cell memory formation after mild COVID-19. Study overall: Largely, TCR clusters stayed within a single donor. General observations from the study: Later expanders leaned toward CD4+, whereas clones contracting from day 15 to 85 were balanced CD4/CD8. Some SARS-CoV-2-responding clones were already detected in memory before infection.

Constant-segment primers served in 5'RACE that generated TCR alpha and TCR beta cDNA libraries bearing sample barcodes and UMIs. One entry per CDR3 protein results from TCRdb running MiXCR on the 5' RACE reads. The sample comprises some 210,000 distinct CDR3 sequences, around 16% of which are singletons, and 2.4% rests with the top ten. Worth noting for this clonotype: Its specificity is unknown.

The CDR3 contains 12 residues. The V end lost 5 bases, the J end lost 3 bases, and 8 bases lay between the germline ends. Germline assignment: CDR1 SGHRS and CDR2 YFSETQ. This TCR was sampled from an adult woman who had mild COVID-19 (a few samples of this study predate the infection). Cell type and time point are not known. Input material: PBMCs or a T cell subset sorted from them (not recorded which). The rearrangement uses TRBV5-1 and TRBJ1-1, with D perhaps matching TRBD1 (5 bases). CDR3: CASSGGDTEAFF. CDR3 in DNA: TGCGCCAGCAGTGGGGGGGACACTGAAGCTTTCTTT.